This T cell receptor (beta chain) came from a study of blood T cell repertoires in COVID-19. Across the study: Material from acute and convalescent COVID-19 was sourced from the United States, Italy and Spain. PBMCs, B-cell-depleted T cells, or T cells were the source of the cDNA or gDNA that made up the material.

Per the authors' pipeline: Researchers report that nucleated cell counts were estimated from reference gene primer amplification. Sequencing was performed with immunoSEQ multiplex PCR; in TCRdb, only in-frame clones are kept and a portion is missing. That table furnishes V, J and clone size, whereas the DNA furnished D and trimming. The profile covers 150,000 to 250,000 clones, with approximately 82% appearing a single time and about 6.9% taken by the ten largest. This clone has just one count. The V gene end was trimmed by 5 bases and the J gene end by 8 bases; junction bases not matched to a gene: 14. The CDR3 has 15 amino acids. Germline V lookup: CDR1 SEHNR, CDR2 FQNEAQ (reference sequence).

This chain uses TRBV7-9 with TRBJ1-2; 7 bases agree with TRBD1. Sequencing input: peripheral blood. The clonotype was recovered from a human donor with acute or convalescent COVID-19. The donor label of this sample is uncertain. CDR3 DNA: TGTGCCAGCAGCCCTCGGGGACAGTCTCTTTTGGGCTACACCTTC. Translated, it gives CASSPRGQSLLGYTF.